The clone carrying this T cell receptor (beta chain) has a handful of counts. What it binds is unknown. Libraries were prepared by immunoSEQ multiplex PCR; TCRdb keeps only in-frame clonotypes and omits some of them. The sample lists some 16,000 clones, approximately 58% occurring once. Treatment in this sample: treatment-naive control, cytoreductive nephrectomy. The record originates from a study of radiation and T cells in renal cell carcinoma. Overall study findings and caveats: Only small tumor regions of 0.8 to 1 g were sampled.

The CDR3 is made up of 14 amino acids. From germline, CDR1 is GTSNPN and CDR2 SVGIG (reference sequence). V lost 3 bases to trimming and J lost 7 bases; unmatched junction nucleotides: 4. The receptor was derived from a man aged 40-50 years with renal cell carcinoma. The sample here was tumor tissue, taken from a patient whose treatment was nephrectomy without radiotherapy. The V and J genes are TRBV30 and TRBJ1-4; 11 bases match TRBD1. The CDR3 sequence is CAWSSGTGGEKLFF. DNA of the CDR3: TGTGCCTGGAGCTCCGGGACAGGGGGTGAAAAACTGTTTTTT.